This T cell receptor beta chain was identified in a study of cytomegalovirus exposure and HLA in healthy donors. On the study more broadly: Some 85 million unique TCRs from HLA-typed donors were held in an early data release. The study, taken as a whole, reports: Previous analysis showed most TCR beta V segments were productive about 90% or about 30% of the time. Most TCR sequences were rare, but some public TCRs occurred in many donors. According to the study, 160 or so TCR beta chains were cytomegalovirus-associated.

For this clone: The antigen is not known.

Germline values: CDR1 SEHNR, CDR2 FQNEAQ (reference sequence). The V and J ends lost 5 bases and 5 bases, in that order; junction bases with no gene match: 11. This CDR3 spans 15 amino acids. Both 60 Vbeta primers and 13 Jbeta primers went into the PCR. The protocol was immunoSEQ multiplex PCR, while the TCRdb copy is restricted to in-frame clones and leaves out a portion. The table has about 130,000 clones, 80% seen once. The receptor's source is a man aged 35 to 55 in good health and CMV-seronegative. The source material was PBMCs. The J gene is TRBJ2-7, the V gene TRBV7-9, with 8 bases identical to TRBD1. The DNA for the CDR3 is TGTGCCAGCAGCCCAACAGGGGGACCGAGTCACGAGCAGTACTTC. It codes for CASSPTGGPSHEQYF.